This TCR beta chain came from a study of patients and donors after allogeneic stem cell transplantation. Germline loops: CDR1 MGHRA, CDR2 YSYEKL. Trimming left V 2 bases short and J 0 bases short, with 6 bases between. The CDR3 is 14 residues long. This clonotype was detected a few times. TCRdb independently ran MiXCR on the RT-PCR reads; one entry per CDR3 protein. The table shows some 960,000 distinct CDR3 sequences, with roughly 18% occurring only once. Sequencing was carried out using blood, either unsorted or a sorted T cell fraction (not recorded which). This clonotype was sampled from a human donor who was either an allogeneic HSCT recipient or a stem cell or donor lymphocyte infusion donor (not recorded which). It is not recorded whose cells these are; they may come from a transplant donor. This chain connects TRBV4-1 to TRBJ2-3; D not resolved. CDR3 nucleotide sequence: TGCGCCAGCAGCCAATCCAGGAGCACAGATACGCAGTATTTT. Translating it yields CASSQSRSTDTQYF.